A selection of T cell receptor beta chains follows, all from one sample in a study of response to subunit inactivated influenza vaccine. In TCRdb, the RT-PCR reads were re-called with MiXCR into one record per CDR3 protein. The data contain more than 550,000 distinct CDR3 sequences, about 12% of them singletons. The sample here was PBMCs from blood, taken on the day of vaccination. The origin of the receptors is a man aged 45-65 years who received an inactivated influenza vaccine. CDR3s include the opening cysteine and the closing phenylalanine or tryptophan.

cdr3_aa: CASSLQTAITGELFF
v_call: TRBV5-1
j_call: TRBJ2-2

cdr3_aa: CASSQERAAGVGNEQFF
v_call: TRBV3-1
j_call: TRBJ2-1

cdr3_aa: CASNPTGRTNEQFF
v_call: TRBV28
j_call: TRBJ2-1

cdr3_aa: CASTETSSYNEQFF
v_call: TRBV5-5
j_call: TRBJ2-1

cdr3_aa: CASSHAGSWDPRPFTDTQYF
v_call: TRBV28
j_call: TRBJ2-3

cdr3_aa: CASKGTPTSHFSTDTQYF
v_call: TRBV12-3/TRBV12-4
j_call: TRBJ2-3

cdr3_aa: CASSIRVGQETQYF
v_call: TRBV6-2/TRBV6-3
j_call: TRBJ2-5

cdr3_aa: CASSTGTAINQPQHF
v_call: TRBV19
j_call: TRBJ1-5

cdr3_aa: CASSQGRLVPGELFF
v_call: TRBV11-2
j_call: TRBJ2-2

cdr3_aa: CASSSDTFHEQFF
v_call: TRBV12-3/TRBV12-4
j_call: TRBJ2-1

cdr3_aa: CSAASEGNIQYF
v_call: TRBV20-1
j_call: TRBJ2-4

cdr3_aa: CATSRDSVGEAFF
v_call: TRBV15
j_call: TRBJ1-1

cdr3_aa: CAWRGNGYTF
v_call: TRBV30
j_call: TRBJ1-2

cdr3_aa: CASSQELRRDTQYF
v_call: TRBV4-2
j_call: TRBJ2-3

cdr3_aa: CASQSGTVLTGELFF
v_call: TRBV5-6
j_call: TRBJ2-2

cdr3_aa: CASSFGQRKETQYF
v_call: TRBV11-2
j_call: TRBJ2-5

cdr3_aa: CASEVRPSQETQYF
v_call: TRBV6-2/TRBV6-3
j_call: TRBJ2-5

cdr3_aa: CASSSRQGPILYNEQFF
v_call: TRBV7-2
j_call: TRBJ2-1

cdr3_aa: CASGNGVDFRETQYF
v_call: TRBV6-1
j_call: TRBJ2-5

cdr3_aa: CASNLAGGTEDQYF
v_call: TRBV5-1
j_call: TRBJ2-5

cdr3_aa: CASSYSSGNNEQYF
v_call: TRBV7-8
j_call: TRBJ2-7

cdr3_aa: CASSSGLAVEQFF
v_call: TRBV19
j_call: TRBJ2-1

cdr3_aa: CSVARSPDTQYF
v_call: TRBV29-1
j_call: TRBJ2-3

cdr3_aa: CASSTDREQFF
v_call: TRBV12-3/TRBV12-4
j_call: TRBJ2-1

cdr3_aa: CSTQQGLNTEAFF
v_call: TRBV29-1
j_call: TRBJ1-1

cdr3_aa: CASSYSGSVGETQYF
v_call: TRBV28
j_call: TRBJ2-5

cdr3_aa: CASSYELPRKNTEAFF
v_call: TRBV6-2/TRBV6-3
j_call: TRBJ1-1

cdr3_aa: CATSESGPGELFF
v_call: TRBV24-1
j_call: TRBJ2-2

cdr3_aa: CASSPGRDGYEQYF
v_call: TRBV18
j_call: TRBJ2-7

cdr3_aa: CASRDLLAGDRNEQFF
v_call: TRBV2
j_call: TRBJ2-1

cdr3_aa: CAISEASGARESSTDTQYF
v_call: TRBV10-3
j_call: TRBJ2-3

cdr3_aa: CSVPTGYSYNEQFF
v_call: TRBV29-1
j_call: TRBJ2-1

cdr3_aa: CASSQGGRGIDTQYF
v_call: TRBV4-2
j_call: TRBJ2-3

cdr3_aa: CASRLTVSGNTIYF
v_call: TRBV10-2
j_call: TRBJ1-3

cdr3_aa: CASSRRTGQLTGELFF
v_call: TRBV5-1
j_call: TRBJ2-2

cdr3_aa: CASSQDRATAQYF
v_call: TRBV13
j_call: TRBJ2-3

cdr3_aa: CASSSFSGREEREQYF
v_call: TRBV28
j_call: TRBJ2-7

cdr3_aa: CASSLRGADYEQYF
v_call: TRBV5-6
j_call: TRBJ2-7

cdr3_aa: CASSIRAPNTGELFF
v_call: TRBV7-9
j_call: TRBJ2-2

cdr3_aa: CASSLTPRTSGRGWGSYNEQFF
v_call: TRBV7-3
j_call: TRBJ2-1

cdr3_aa: CASSLSLQGGFGELFF
v_call: TRBV27
j_call: TRBJ2-2

cdr3_aa: CASSLDHPMNTEAFF
v_call: TRBV5-1
j_call: TRBJ1-1

cdr3_aa: CSARPTSGGGNEQFF
v_call: TRBV20-1
j_call: TRBJ2-1

cdr3_aa: CASSEYHLTGHSFGYEQYF
v_call: TRBV25-1
j_call: TRBJ2-7

cdr3_aa: CASSPLAGFNEQYF
v_call: TRBV5-1
j_call: TRBJ2-7

cdr3_aa: CATLGDLYSGANVLTF
v_call: TRBV6-1
j_call: TRBJ2-6

cdr3_aa: CAISESPGEQYF
v_call: TRBV10-3
j_call: TRBJ2-7

cdr3_aa: CSASPVGVNEQYF
v_call: TRBV20-1
j_call: TRBJ2-7

cdr3_aa: CASSLWSGSGANVLTF
v_call: TRBV5-1
j_call: TRBJ2-6

cdr3_aa: CASSQGRTGRTEAFF
v_call: TRBV4-3
j_call: TRBJ1-1

cdr3_aa: CASSYMRYNSPLHF
v_call: TRBV6-2/TRBV6-3
j_call: TRBJ1-6

cdr3_aa: CASSLDVDTQYF
v_call: TRBV5-1
j_call: TRBJ2-3